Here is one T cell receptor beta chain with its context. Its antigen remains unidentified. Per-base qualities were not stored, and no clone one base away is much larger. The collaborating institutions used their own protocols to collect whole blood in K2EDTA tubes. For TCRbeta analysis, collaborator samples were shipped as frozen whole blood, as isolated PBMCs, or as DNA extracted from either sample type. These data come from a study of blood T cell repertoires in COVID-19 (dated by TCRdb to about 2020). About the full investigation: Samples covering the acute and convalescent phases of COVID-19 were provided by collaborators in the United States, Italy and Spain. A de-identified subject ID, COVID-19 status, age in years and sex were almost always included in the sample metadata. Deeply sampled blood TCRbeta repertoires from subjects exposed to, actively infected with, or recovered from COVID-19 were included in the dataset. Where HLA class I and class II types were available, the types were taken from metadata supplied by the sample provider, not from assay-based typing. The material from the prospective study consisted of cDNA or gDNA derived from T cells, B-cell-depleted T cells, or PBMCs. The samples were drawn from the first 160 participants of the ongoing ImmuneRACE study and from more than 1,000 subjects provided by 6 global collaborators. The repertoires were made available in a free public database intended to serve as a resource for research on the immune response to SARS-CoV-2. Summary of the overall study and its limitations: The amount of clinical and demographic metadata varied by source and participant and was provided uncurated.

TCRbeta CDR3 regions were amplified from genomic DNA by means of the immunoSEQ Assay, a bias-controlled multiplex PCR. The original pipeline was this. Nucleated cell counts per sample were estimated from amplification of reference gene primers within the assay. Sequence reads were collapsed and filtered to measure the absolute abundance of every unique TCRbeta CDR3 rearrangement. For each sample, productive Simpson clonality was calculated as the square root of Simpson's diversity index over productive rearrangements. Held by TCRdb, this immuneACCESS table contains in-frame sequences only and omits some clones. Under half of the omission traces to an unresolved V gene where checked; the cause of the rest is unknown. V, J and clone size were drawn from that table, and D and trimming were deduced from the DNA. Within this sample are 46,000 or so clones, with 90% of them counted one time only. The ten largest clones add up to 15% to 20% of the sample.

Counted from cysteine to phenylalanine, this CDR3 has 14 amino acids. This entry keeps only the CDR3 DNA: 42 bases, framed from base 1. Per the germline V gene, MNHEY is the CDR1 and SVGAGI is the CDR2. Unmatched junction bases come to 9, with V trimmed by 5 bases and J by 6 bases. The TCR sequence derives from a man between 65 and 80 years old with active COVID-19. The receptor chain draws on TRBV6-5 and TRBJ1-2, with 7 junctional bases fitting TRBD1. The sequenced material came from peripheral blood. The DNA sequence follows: TGTGCCAGCAGTCGACAGGGAAAGGCAAATGGCTACACCTTC. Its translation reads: CASSRQGKANGYTF.